Described below is a single T cell receptor (beta chain) sequence and its context. Its antigen is currently unknown. The PCR ran on 60 Vbeta and 13 Jbeta primers. Generated by immunoSEQ multiplex PCR, the TCRdb table keeps only in-frame clones and is missing some. The sample has about 160,000 clones; around four fifths are singletons. This sample stems from a study of cytomegalovirus exposure and HLA in healthy donors. Study results and limitations: Reportedly, TCR beta sequences accurately predicted HLA-A and HLA-B alleles in most subjects.

CDR3 size: 16 residues. Germline V gene sequence: CDR1 SGHNT, CDR2 YYREEE (reference sequence). V shed 3 bases and J 5 bases; nucleotides not matched to a gene: 9. The chain carries TRBV5-4 and TRBJ2-1; the match to TRBD1 covers 9 bases. The sequenced sample consisted of PBMCs. The sequence came from a man aged 50-60 years in good health and CMV-seropositive. CDR3 sequence: CASSSNDRGGNNEQFF. The CDR3 nucleotides read TGTGCCAGCAGCTCGAACGACAGGGGGGGCAACAATGAGCAGTTCTTC.